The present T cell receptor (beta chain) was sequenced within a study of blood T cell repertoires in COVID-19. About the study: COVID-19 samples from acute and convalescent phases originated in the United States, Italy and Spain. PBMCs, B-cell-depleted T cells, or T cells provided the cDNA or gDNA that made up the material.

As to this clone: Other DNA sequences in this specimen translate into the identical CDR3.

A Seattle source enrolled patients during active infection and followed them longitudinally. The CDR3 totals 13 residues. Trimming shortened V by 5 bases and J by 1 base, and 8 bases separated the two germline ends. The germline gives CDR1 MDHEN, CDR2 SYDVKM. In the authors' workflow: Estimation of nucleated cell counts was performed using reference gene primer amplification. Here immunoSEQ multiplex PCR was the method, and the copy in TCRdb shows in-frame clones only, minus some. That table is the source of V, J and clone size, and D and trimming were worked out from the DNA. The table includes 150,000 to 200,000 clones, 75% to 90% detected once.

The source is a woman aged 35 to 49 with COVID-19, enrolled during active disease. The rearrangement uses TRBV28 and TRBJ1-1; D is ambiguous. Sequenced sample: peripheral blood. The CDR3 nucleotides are TGTGCCAGCAGTCCTCCACAGAACACTGAAGCTTTCTTT. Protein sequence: CASSPPQNTEAFF. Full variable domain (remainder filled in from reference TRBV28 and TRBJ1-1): DVKVTQSSRYLVKRTGEKVFLECVQDMDHENMFWYRQDPGLGLRLIYFSYDVKMKEKGDIPEGYSVSREKKERFSLILESASTNQTSMYLCASSPPQNTEAFFGQGTRLTVV.